The sample holds a few counts of the clone carrying this T cell receptor (beta chain). Its antigen is unknown. This sample was taken from a study of early T cells in non-severe SARS-CoV-2 infection. Study at large: Sequenced bulk RNA came from whole blood that was unsorted, and chains were unpaired. Study-wide points: VDJdb matches were skewed toward anti-spike CD8 T cell responses.

Individual cDNA molecules carried attached unique molecular identifiers. TCRdb re-called the 5' RACE reads through MiXCR, storing one row per CDR3 protein. The data hold 120,000 or so distinct CDR3 sequences, with roughly 12% observed a single time. The germline V gene has CDR1 MNHEY and CDR2 SVGAGI. V lost 7 bases to trimming and J lost 7 bases; unmatched junction nucleotides: 6. CDR3 length equals 12 residues. The chain carries TRBV6-5 and TRBJ1-2; 7 positions agree with TRBD1. Source: whole blood, taken at baseline. The TCR was taken from an adult who was a healthcare worker with PCR-confirmed SARS-CoV-2 infection or an uninfected control (not recorded which). The CDR3 region is CASKMTGLGYTF. The CDR3 DNA reads as TGTGCCAGCAAGATGACAGGGCTTGGCTACACCTTC.